This T cell receptor (beta chain) derives from a study of shared clonotypes between healthy human individuals. Study context: Donor ages ranged 18 to 49 years: two women, a few men.

This clone was recorded only once. Deep-level settings were used for running the assay. Generated by immunoSEQ multiplex PCR, the TCRdb table keeps only in-frame clones and is missing some. Of about 510,000 clones in the sample, around 79% were seen once. Every donor was a Caucasian adult from Nashville, Tennessee. The unsorted samples had around 100 million PBMCs used for genomic DNA. V gave up 5 bases and J gave up 3 bases; unmatched junction bases: 4. Germline V lookup: CDR1 LNHDA, CDR2 SQIVND (reference sequence). The CDR3 spans 14 residues. This chain uses TRBV19 with TRBJ1-5, with 7 bases identical to TRBD1. Sequenced: PBMCs. The sequence was obtained from a woman aged 40 to 50 in good health. Some clones in this sample may be carry-over from other donors' samples. The CDR3 coding sequence is TGTGCCAGTAGTCTGGGACAGCTCAATCAGCCCCAGCATTTT. Its protein is CASSLGQLNQPQHF.